The clone carrying this TCR beta chain has a handful of counts. This CDR3 region has 15 residues. Trimming at V came to 5 bases and at J to 2 bases, leaving 2 bases not matched to a gene. Germline V gene data show CDR1 as SGHTA and CDR2 as FQGTGA. TCRbeta library construction was performed incorporating unique molecular identifiers. TCRdb re-analysed the PCR reads in MiXCR, keeping a single row per CDR3 protein. The sample records some 500,000 distinct CDR3 sequences, 18% being singletons. The data originate from a study of T-cell reconstitution after alpha-beta-depleted transplantation in children. This receptor was identified in a human donor who donated a stem cell graft to a child with acute lymphoblastic leukemia. This rearrangement joins TRBV7-3 to TRBJ2-3; 12 positions agree with TRBD2. The source was PBMCs from the stem cell graft donor, collected from the stem cell graft. The CDR3 DNA is TGTGCCAGCAGCCCTAGCGGGAGGGACACAGATACGCAGTATTTT. Protein product: CASSPSGRDTDTQYF.